The clone carrying this T cell receptor beta chain showed up just once. Germline CDR1 DFQATT, CDR2 SNEGSKA (reference sequence). V shed 4 bases and J shed 4 bases, with 14 bases lying between them. There are 15 residues in the CDR3. The source of the sample is a study of blood T cells in healthy people across ages. With a J-beta primer mix and a sample-barcoded 5' primer, a second PCR ran 7 to 11 cycles. With 12 random nucleotides, a template-switch adaptor tagged each individual cDNA molecule. MiXCR was run by TCRdb on the 5' RACE reads, yielding one entry per CDR3 protein. The table lists 1.6 million or so distinct CDR3 sequences, about 31% of them singletons, with 11% in the top ten.

J is TRBJ1-6 and V is TRBV20-1; D gene unclear. This clonotype originated in a woman in her 30s in good health. The sample consisted of blood. The CDR3 spells CSAKWGGQYNSPLHF. The CDR3, as DNA: TGCAGTGCTAAATGGGGAGGGCAGTATAATTCACCCCTCCACTTT.